This T cell receptor beta chain was identified during a study of vaccination effects on CD4 cells after COVID-19. At the level of the study: Sampling occurred 16 days and one week pre-vaccination in a couple of convalescent patients.

This clone was recorded once. What it recognizes is unknown. The assay was immunoSEQ multiplex PCR, and TCRdb's table has in-frame clones only and misses some. The sample holds around 46,000 clones, roughly 80% seen once. Ahead of sequencing, the ViraFEST assay grew antigen-specific CD4+ T cells using viral peptide pools. At the end of about 9 days of culture, CD4+ T cells were isolated. According to PCR results, the person was infected with SARS-CoV-2 between March and December 2020. IL-2 at roughly 9.7 IU/ml and peptides at about 10 ug/ml were added to cultured PBMC, approximately 1.9 million per well. Half of the medium was exchanged for IL-2 medium on both days 3 and 7. Study outcomes and limitations: Marked clonal contraction of both clone types appeared late after vaccination.

This clonotype was sampled from a human donor who had a prior SARS-CoV-2 infection. Sequencing was performed on CD4+ T cells from PBMCs cultured with a peptide pool, taken before COVID-19 vaccination.

CDR3 sequence reads: CASSSTGRRETQYF. CDR3 nucleotide sequence: TGTGCCAGCAGCAGTACAGGGAGGCGAGAGACCCAGTACTTC. The V call is TRBV5-4, the J call TRBJ2-5; D may correspond to TRBD1 or TRBD2 (6 bases each). The CDR3 sequence is 14 residues long. Germline CDR1 is SGHNT and CDR2 is YYREEE (reference sequence). V lost 4 bases to trimming and J lost 4 bases, with 14 bases between them.